The source of this T cell receptor beta chain is a study of blood T cell repertoires in COVID-19. The CDR3 runs to 15 residues. Unmatched junction bases numbered 2, after V lost 0 bases and J lost 3 bases. In germline, CDR1 is LGHNA, CDR2 YSLEER. TCRdb's table, derived via immunoSEQ multiplex PCR, lists solely in-frame clones and lacks some. The repertoire holds some 250,000 clones, with approximately 91% as singletons. The V call is TRBV4-3, the J call TRBJ2-1; 7 positions match TRBD1. Input material: PBMCs or T cells enriched from blood (not recorded which). The receptor was isolated from a woman between 35 and 50 years old with acute COVID-19. The CDR3 DNA is TGCGCCAGCAGCCAAGATCGACAGGGCTACAATGAGCAGTTCTTC. Amino acids: CASSQDRQGYNEQFF.